This passage covers 24 T cell receptor beta chains from one sample sequenced in a study of blood T cell repertoires in COVID-19. TCRdb's table, derived via immunoSEQ multiplex PCR, lists solely in-frame clones and lacks some. The profile shows just over 350,000 clones, roughly 87% of them singletons. The material sequenced was PBMCs or T cells enriched from blood (not recorded which). All receptors come from a woman aged 25 to 39 who had recovered from COVID-19.

The rearrangement links TRBV28 to TRBJ1-2, with D possibly TRBD1 on 6 matching bases. CDR1 and CDR2 from the germline V gene are MDHEN and SYDVKM. Trimming took off 5 bases at V and 14 bases at J, with 21 bases between the two ends. CDR3 length: 13 residues. CDR3 nucleotide sequence: TGTGCCAGCAGTCAAATCGACAGGTGGTCACAAACCTTC. Protein sequence: CASSQIDRWSQTF.

The V gene is TRBV5-1, the J gene TRBJ2-7; D is unclear. CDR1 SGHRS and CDR2 YFSETQ come from the germline V gene. Trimming stripped 0 bases from V and 3 bases from J, with 7 bases between. The CDR3 has 13 amino acids. The CDR3 reads CASSLDPGYEQYF. The CDR3 DNA reads as TGCGCCAGCAGCTTGGATCCGGGCTACGAGCAGTACTTC.

This clone was recorded once. The chain uses TRBV19 and TRBJ1-5; 7 bases match TRBD1. CDR1 and CDR2 (germline): LNHDA, SQIVND (reference sequence). This CDR3 region has 17 residues. The J segment lost 4 bases and the V segment lost 4 bases, leaving 13 bases of the junction unmatched. In DNA, the CDR3 is TGTGCCAGTAGTAAGACAGGGCTCGGTGGGGTGAATCAGCCCCAGCATTTT. Its protein product is CASSKTGLGGVNQPQHF.

This chain joins TRBV5-1 and TRBJ2-1; 10 positions match TRBD2. The germline V gene encodes CDR1 SGHRS and CDR2 YFSETQ. This CDR3 has 14 residues. V dropped 4 bases and J dropped 9; count of bases not matched to a gene: 7. The CDR3 nucleotides are TGCGCCAGCAGCGGTCTAGCGGGAGTGAGTGAGCAGTTCTTC. Translating gives CASSGLAGVSEQFF.

The rearrangement uses TRBV11-2 and TRBJ1-4, with D perhaps matching TRBD1 (6 bases). This CDR3 spans 13 amino acids. Germline V gene data show CDR1 as SGHAT and CDR2 as FQNNGV. V lost 10 bases and J lost 1, with 10 bases in between. CDR3 sequence reads: CATRRGTNEKLFF. Written as DNA, the CDR3 is TGTGCCACCCGCAGGGGAACTAATGAAAAACTGTTTTTT.

This sequence joins TRBV28 and TRBJ1-4; D is ambiguous. Germline V gene sequence: CDR1 MDHEN, CDR2 SYDVKM. The length of the CDR3 is 12 residues. Trimming took off 5 bases at V and 11 bases at J, with 12 bases between the two ends. The CDR3 loop reads CASSPIWEKLFF. Written as DNA, the CDR3 is TGTGCCAGCAGTCCTATATGGGAGAAACTGTTTTTT.

This chain links TRBV20-1 with TRBJ1-2; tentatively, D is TRBD1 (5 bases). The CDR3 is made up of 12 amino acids. V lost 3 bases, J lost 8 bases, and 13 bases lay in between. Germline V gene lookup returns CDR1 DFQATT and CDR2 SNEGSKA (reference sequence). CDR3: CSASPRVEGYTF. The CDR3 nucleotides are TGCAGTGCTAGTCCCAGGGTAGAAGGCTACACCTTC.

The CDR3, as DNA: TGTGCCAGCAGCCAGTTACAGGGGGCGCGTCCGGAAAAACTGTTTTTT. Its protein product is CASSQLQGARPEKLFF. The chain employs TRBV3-1 (or the pseudogene TRBV3-2) and TRBJ1-4; 9 nucleotides line up with TRBD1. This CDR3 is built from 16 residues. Germline V gives CDR1 LGHDT, CDR2 YNNKEL (reference sequence). Germline trimming cut 3 bases from V and 8 bases from J; bases unmatched to any gene: 10.

The CDR3 is CASSQDRGGKIYNEQFF. The CDR3 coding sequence is TGTGCCAGCAGCCAAGATCGGGGGGGGAAAATCTACAATGAGCAGTTCTTC. This chain connects TRBV3-1 (or the pseudogene TRBV3-2) to TRBJ2-1, with TRBD2 identical over 8 bases. Germline CDR1 is LGHDT and CDR2 is YNNKEL (reference sequence). CDR3 length equals 17 residues. Unmatched junction bases numbered 7, after V lost 0 bases and J lost 3 bases.

This clone appeared a single time. The chain employs TRBV7-8 and TRBJ1-5; D might be TRBD1 (5 bases). Germline V gives CDR1 SGHVS, CDR2 FQNEAQ. This CDR3 comprises 15 residues. V was cut by 3 bases and J by 5 bases, with 14 bases left in between. CDR3 in amino acids: CASSLMVGEDQPQHF. In nucleotides, the CDR3 is TGTGCCAGCAGCTTGATGGTAGGGGAGGATCAGCCCCAGCATTTT.

V is TRBV6-5 and J is TRBJ1-2; D possibly corresponds to TRBD1 (5 bases). Trimming cost V 6 bases and J 3 bases, with 14 bases left between them. The CDR3 is 14 residues long. The germline gives CDR1 MNHEY, CDR2 SVGAGI. The CDR3 reads CASRLGSGDYGYTF. The CDR3 DNA reads as TGTGCCAGCAGGCTAGGATCGGGGGACTATGGCTACACCTTC.

The CDR3 bases are TGTGCCTGGAGTCCCCTCGAGACCCAGTACTTC. Its translation: CAWSPLETQYF. This chain links TRBV30 with TRBJ2-5; no reliable D call. Trimming stripped 2 bases from V and 5 bases from J, with 6 bases between. The CDR3 sequence is 11 residues long. Germline assignment: CDR1 GTSNPN and CDR2 SVGIG (reference sequence).

The chain combines TRBV27 with TRBJ1-5, with TRBD1 identical over 8 bases. The CDR3 runs 15 residues. CDR1 and CDR2 (germline): MNHEY, SMNVEV (reference sequence). Trimming at V came to 4 bases and at J to 7 bases, leaving 9 bases not matched to a gene. The CDR3 spells CASSSLTGANQPQHF. CDR3 sequence (DNA): TGTGCCAGCAGTTCGCTGACAGGGGCAAACCAGCCCCAGCATTTT.

The chain carries TRBV2 and TRBJ2-5; 11 positions match TRBD1. Germline values: CDR1 SNHLY, CDR2 FYNNEI. With 2 bases clipped from V and 5 bases from J, the junction kept 7 bases outside the gene matches. The CDR3 length is 16 residues. CDR3: CASSESGQGAWETQYF. The CDR3 coding sequence is TGTGCCAGCAGTGAATCCGGACAGGGGGCGTGGGAGACCCAGTACTTC. Full variable domain (outside the CDR3, taken from reference TRBV2 and TRBJ2-5): EPEVTQTPSHQVTQMGQEVILRCVPISNHLYFYWYRQILGQKVEFLVSFYNNEISEKSEIFDDQFSVERPDGSNFTLKIRSTKLEDSAMYFCASSESGQGAWETQYFGPGTRLLVL.

V and J are TRBV27 and TRBJ2-1; 11 bases align to TRBD2. V dropped 5 bases and J dropped 4; count of bases not matched to a gene: 7. The CDR3 extends over 16 amino acids. CDR1 and CDR2 (germline): MNHEY, SMNVEV (reference sequence). The CDR3 DNA sequence: TGTGCCAGCAGTCGACCGGGACTAGCGGAATACAATGAGCAGTTCTTC. Its protein product is CASSRPGLAEYNEQFF.

The rearrangement uses TRBV29-1 and TRBJ2-2; D possibly corresponds to TRBD1 (5 bases). The CDR3 runs 13 residues. Germline assignment: CDR1 SQVTM and CDR2 ANQGSEA. The V and J ends lost 4 bases and 3 bases respectively, with 9 bases between them. The CDR3 loop reads CSVVGRDTGELFF. The CDR3, as DNA: TGCAGCGTTGTTGGCAGGGACACCGGGGAGCTGTTTTTT.

The CDR3 coding sequence is TGTGCCAGCAGTGAATTAAACTATGGCTACACCTTC. The encoded protein is CASSELNYGYTF. The V and J genes are TRBV2 and TRBJ1-2; D gene ambiguous. CDR3 size: 12 residues. The V end was cut by 2 bases, the J end by 2 bases, with 3 bases between. CDR1 is SNHLY and CDR2 is FYNNEI in the germline V gene.

J is TRBJ1-1 and V is TRBV25-1; 8 bases line up with TRBD1. The V gene end was trimmed by 4 bases and the J gene end by 0 bases; junction bases not matched to a gene: 4. Germline assignment: CDR1 MGHDK and CDR2 SYGVNS. This CDR3 has 15 amino acids. This CDR3 reads CASSAGTGMNTEAFF. The DNA of the CDR3 is TGTGCCAGCAGTGCCGGGACAGGCATGAACACTGAAGCTTTCTTT.

The genes are TRBV5-1 and TRBJ2-1; 15 bases line up with TRBD2. This CDR3 region has 15 residues. Germline V gives CDR1 SGHRS, CDR2 YFSETQ. J lost 7 bases, V lost 3 bases, and 2 bases had no gene match. The CDR3 DNA reads TGCGCCAGCAGCTCCGGGACTAGCGGGAGGAATGAGCAGTTCTTC. It codes for CASSSGTSGRNEQFF.

The CDR3 is CASTREVFSLNTEAFF. Here the CDR3 DNA reads TGTGCCAGTACCCGGGAGGTTTTCTCGTTGAACACTGAAGCTTTCTTT. The chain carries TRBV19 and TRBJ1-1; D remains unclear. The V end lost 7 bases, the J end lost 0 bases, and 18 bases lay between the germline ends. The CDR3 runs 16 residues. Looked up from germline, CDR1 is LNHDA and CDR2 is SQIVND (reference sequence).

This clone was recorded only once. The chain employs TRBV27 and TRBJ2-1; 9 positions agree with TRBD1. V gave up 5 bases and J gave up 6 bases; unmatched junction bases: 8. In germline, CDR1 is MNHEY, CDR2 SMNVEV (reference sequence). The CDR3 contains 15 residues. The CDR3 region is CASSVTGGIINEQFF. The CDR3 DNA follows: TGTGCCAGCAGTGTGACAGGGGGGATTATCAATGAGCAGTTCTTC.

V and J are TRBV28 and TRBJ2-1; TRBD2 matches 9 bases. The CDR3 is made up of 15 amino acids. V dropped 7 bases and J dropped 9; count of bases not matched to a gene: 13. Looked up from germline, CDR1 is MDHEN and CDR2 is SYDVKM. CDR3 sequence: CASIKEREEVCEQFF. In DNA, the CDR3 is TGTGCCAGCATCAAGGAGCGGGAGGAAGTTTGTGAGCAGTTCTTC.

This clone was recorded once. The V and J genes are TRBV2 and TRBJ2-7; tentatively, D is TRBD1 (5 bases). The CDR3 sequence is 15 residues long. Germline CDR1 SNHLY, CDR2 FYNNEI. V dropped 6 bases and J dropped 0 bases, with 15 bases sitting between them. The CDR3 loop reads CASRPRVANSYEQYF. As DNA, the CDR3 is TGTGCCAGCAGACCCAGGGTTGCCAACTCCTACGAGCAGTACTTC.

The chain uses TRBV3-1 (or the pseudogene TRBV3-2) and TRBJ1-2, with a weak D call TRBD1 (5 bases). Germline CDR1 reads LGHDT; CDR2 reads YNNKEL (reference sequence). The CDR3 has 13 amino acids. V was clipped by 0 bases and J by 7 bases, with 9 bases between them. This CDR3 reads CASSQDGGSGYTF. The CDR3 DNA reads as TGTGCCAGCAGCCAAGACGGGGGGAGTGGCTACACCTTC.